The TCR beta chain described here comes from a study of cytomegalovirus exposure and HLA in healthy donors. General study points: Across all donors, roughly uniform sequencing depth was an assumption of the presence/absence analyses. Reported findings show TCR beta sequences accurately forecast HLA-A and HLA-B alleles in most subjects. The likely explanation for a cluster of highly shared sequence variants was sequencing artifact.

A word on this clone: Its antigen remains unidentified.

CDR3 length equals 15 residues. Germline CDR1 reads SGHDT; CDR2 reads YYEEEE. V lost 0 bases, J lost 4 bases, and 11 bases lay in between. 60 Vbeta and 13 Jbeta primers were used in PCR. Method: immunoSEQ multiplex PCR; TCRdb's copy keeps in-frame clones and lacks some. This table has approximately 190,000 clones, approximately 88% appearing once. This clonotype was obtained from a woman in her forties or fifties in good health and CMV-seropositive. Sample: PBMCs. J is TRBJ2-1 and V is TRBV5-6; D is ambiguous. CDR3 amino acids: CASSLGALQYNEQFF. DNA of the CDR3: TGTGCCAGCAGCTTGGGGGCGCTCCAATACAATGAGCAGTTCTTC.